This is a list of T cell receptor beta chains from one sample in a study of T cells in Graves' hyperthyroidism and ophthalmopathy. TCRdb re-called the multiplex PCR reads through MiXCR, storing one row per CDR3 protein. The repertoire has around 700,000 distinct CDR3 sequences, about a third of them found once; the top ten carry around 30%. Sequenced: blood. The receptors derive from a middle-aged woman with Graves' hyperthyroidism. Both conserved end residues are part of each CDR3. Fields, in order: V gene, D gene, J gene, clone size, CDR3 length, CDR3 protein, CDR3 DNA. A D gene is named only where the DNA matches it firmly. Some rows mark clone size as missing; the rest say once, few, many or name a class of expanded clone.

V gene: TRBV5-1; D gene: TRBD1; J gene: TRBJ1-1; clone size: many; CDR3 length: 14; CDR3 protein: CASRQGAADTEAFF; CDR3 DNA: TGCGCCAGCCGTCAGGGGGCGGCGGACACTGAAGCTTTCTTT
V gene: TRBV20-1; D gene: .; J gene: TRBJ2-5; clone size: many; CDR3 length: 16; CDR3 protein: CSARDDGGSTQETQYF; CDR3 DNA: TGCAGTGCTAGAGATGACGGAGGGAGCACTCAAGAGACCCAGTACTTC
V gene: TRBV20-1; D gene: .; J gene: TRBJ2-5; clone size: .; CDR3 length: 13; CDR3 protein: CSAMGLDGETQYF; CDR3 DNA: TGCAGTGCTATGGGGCTGGACGGGGAGACCCAGTACTTC
V gene: TRBV20-1; D gene: .; J gene: TRBJ2-1; clone size: .; CDR3 length: 11; CDR3 protein: CSARDRNEQFF; CDR3 DNA: TGCAGTGCTAGAGATCGAAATGAGCAGTTCTTC
V gene: TRBV7-2; D gene: .; J gene: TRBJ1-1; clone size: .; CDR3 length: 13; CDR3 protein: CASSLVRERGAFF; CDR3 DNA: TGTGCCAGCAGCTTAGTCAGGGAAAGGGGAGCTTTCTTT
V gene: TRBV11-2; D gene: TRBD1; J gene: TRBJ1-3; clone size: .; CDR3 length: 15; CDR3 protein: CASSFRTGQGNTIYF; CDR3 DNA: TGTGCCAGCAGCTTTCGGACAGGGCAGGGAAACACCATATATTTT
V gene: TRBV7-9; D gene: .; J gene: TRBJ2-6; clone size: many; CDR3 length: 21; CDR3 protein: CASSLALLTGTLTSGANVLTF; CDR3 DNA: TGTGCCAGCAGCTTAGCTCTGCTCACAGGGACTTTGACTTCTGGGGCCAACGTCCTGACTTTC
V gene: TRBV4-1; D gene: .; J gene: TRBJ2-7; clone size: .; CDR3 length: 14; CDR3 protein: CASSPLGRNYEQYF; CDR3 DNA: TGCGCCAGCAGCCCCCTCGGACGCAACTACGAGCAGTACTTC
V gene: TRBV6-2/TRBV6-3; D gene: .; J gene: TRBJ2-7; clone size: few; CDR3 length: 14; CDR3 protein: CASSLSGADYEQYF; CDR3 DNA: TGTGCCAGCAGTTTATCAGGGGCAGACTACGAGCAGTACTTC
V gene: TRBV10-3; D gene: .; J gene: TRBJ1-5; clone size: medium-sized; CDR3 length: 14; CDR3 protein: CAISESTRGQPQHF; CDR3 DNA: TGTGCCATCAGTGAGTCGACTCGAGGTCAGCCCCAGCATTTT
V gene: TRBV9; D gene: TRBD2; J gene: TRBJ2-5; clone size: .; CDR3 length: 12; CDR3 protein: CASSVDSGTQYF; CDR3 DNA: TGTGCCAGCAGCGTAGATAGCGGGACGCAGTACTTC
V gene: TRBV4-2; D gene: .; J gene: TRBJ1-2; clone size: .; CDR3 length: 15; CDR3 protein: CASSGYRTPNYGYTF; CDR3 DNA: TGTGCCAGCAGTGGATACCGGACCCCGAACTATGGCTACACCTTC
V gene: TRBV7-6; D gene: .; J gene: TRBJ2-6; clone size: .; CDR3 length: 18; CDR3 protein: CASSQDAQVHSGANVLTF; CDR3 DNA: TGCGCCAGCAGCCAAGATGCCCAGGTCCACTCTGGGGCCAACGTCCTGACTTTC
V gene: TRBV12-3/TRBV12-4; D gene: .; J gene: TRBJ1-1; clone size: many; CDR3 length: 15; CDR3 protein: CASSLVPRSHSEAFF; CDR3 DNA: TGTGCCAGCAGTTTAGTCCCCAGAAGCCATTCCGAAGCTTTCTTT
V gene: TRBV19; D gene: TRBD1; J gene: TRBJ2-7; clone size: .; CDR3 length: 16; CDR3 protein: CASSPFGTGSSYEQYF; CDR3 DNA: TGTGCCAGTAGTCCCTTTGGGACAGGGAGCTCCTACGAGCAGTACTTC
V gene: TRBV7-9; D gene: .; J gene: TRBJ2-1; clone size: .; CDR3 length: 14; CDR3 protein: CASSLQGSYNEQFF; CDR3 DNA: TGTGCCAGCAGCTTACAGGGTTCGTACAATGAGCAGTTCTTC
V gene: TRBV4-2; D gene: TRBD2; J gene: TRBJ2-5; clone size: few; CDR3 length: 17; CDR3 protein: CASSPRTSGDFQETQYF; CDR3 DNA: TGTGCCAGCAGCCCGCGGACTAGCGGAGACTTCCAAGAGACCCAGTACTTC
V gene: TRBV12-3/TRBV12-4; D gene: .; J gene: TRBJ2-2; clone size: .; CDR3 length: 17; CDR3 protein: CASSPDGRSPNTGELFF; CDR3 DNA: TGTGCCAGCAGTCCGGACGGACGAAGCCCGAACACCGGGGAGCTGTTTTTT
V gene: TRBV11-3; D gene: .; J gene: TRBJ2-2; clone size: .; CDR3 length: 15; CDR3 protein: CASSTRMAGTGELFF; CDR3 DNA: TGTGCCAGCTCTACCCGAATGGCAGGTACCGGGGAGCTGTTTTTT
V gene: TRBV29-1; D gene: .; J gene: TRBJ1-2; clone size: .; CDR3 length: 15; CDR3 protein: CSVSDSLSHNYGYTF; CDR3 DNA: TGCAGCGTATCGGACAGTTTAAGTCATAACTATGGCTACACCTTC
V gene: TRBV29-1; D gene: .; J gene: TRBJ1-2; clone size: .; CDR3 length: 17; CDR3 protein: CSVVFAFRDTGIYGYTF; CDR3 DNA: TGCAGCGTTGTTTTCGCGTTTCGGGACACGGGAATCTATGGCTACACCTTC
V gene: TRBV10-3; D gene: .; J gene: TRBJ1-1; clone size: once; CDR3 length: 14; CDR3 protein: CAISKLSTVPEAFF; CDR3 DNA: TGTGCCATCAGTAAACTTTCCACGGTTCCTGAAGCTTTCTTT
V gene: TRBV7-2; D gene: .; J gene: TRBJ2-7; clone size: many; CDR3 length: 14; CDR3 protein: CASSPGGATYEQYF; CDR3 DNA: TGTGCCAGCAGCCCCGGCGGGGCGACCTACGAGCAGTACTTC
V gene: TRBV7-9; D gene: .; J gene: TRBJ2-7; clone size: many; CDR3 length: 15; CDR3 protein: CASSSTVRDSYEQYF; CDR3 DNA: TGTGCCAGCAGCTCGACAGTACGGGACTCCTACGAGCAGTACTTC
V gene: TRBV10-3; D gene: .; J gene: TRBJ2-3; clone size: .; CDR3 length: 14; CDR3 protein: CAISDGADTDTQYF; CDR3 DNA: TGTGCCATCAGTGATGGAGCAGACACAGATACGCAGTATTTT
V gene: TRBV10-3; D gene: .; J gene: TRBJ2-2; clone size: .; CDR3 length: 14; CDR3 protein: CAISGEGDTGELFF; CDR3 DNA: TGTGCCATCAGTGGAGAGGGAGACACCGGGGAGCTGTTTTTT
V gene: TRBV7-2; D gene: .; J gene: TRBJ1-3; clone size: few; CDR3 length: 15; CDR3 protein: CASSSGPTSGNTIYF; CDR3 DNA: TGTGCCAGCAGCTCGGGACCGACCTCTGGAAACACCATATATTTT
V gene: TRBV25-1; D gene: .; J gene: TRBJ1-1; clone size: many; CDR3 length: 17; CDR3 protein: CASSGPGKINGPTEAFF; CDR3 DNA: TGTGCCAGCAGTGGCCCGGGAAAGATCAATGGGCCCACTGAAGCTTTCTTT
V gene: TRBV10-3; D gene: .; J gene: TRBJ2-2; clone size: many; CDR3 length: 16; CDR3 protein: CAISELPSVNTGELFF; CDR3 DNA: TGTGCCATCAGTGAGCTTCCCAGCGTGAACACCGGGGAGCTGTTTTTT
V gene: TRBV7-2; D gene: .; J gene: TRBJ2-7; clone size: .; CDR3 length: 13; CDR3 protein: CASSLRRPYEQYF; CDR3 DNA: TGTGCCAGCAGCCTCAGGAGACCCTACGAGCAGTACTTC
V gene: TRBV6-2/TRBV6-3; D gene: TRBD2; J gene: TRBJ2-7; clone size: few; CDR3 length: 14; CDR3 protein: CASSEIAGVREQYF; CDR3 DNA: TGTGCCAGCAGTGAGATAGCGGGAGTTCGAGAGCAGTACTTC
V gene: TRBV20-1; D gene: .; J gene: TRBJ2-3; clone size: many; CDR3 length: 12; CDR3 protein: CSAATGADTQYF; CDR3 DNA: TGCAGTGCTGCAACAGGTGCAGATACGCAGTATTTT
V gene: TRBV7-2; D gene: .; J gene: TRBJ2-7; clone size: many; CDR3 length: 15; CDR3 protein: CASSQFAGNGYEQYF; CDR3 DNA: TGTGCCAGCTCCCAGTTTGCGGGGAACGGGTACGAGCAGTACTTC
V gene: TRBV6-1; D gene: .; J gene: TRBJ1-1; clone size: .; CDR3 length: 14; CDR3 protein: CASSLRGPNTEAFF; CDR3 DNA: TGTGCCAGCAGTCTCCGAGGTCCGAACACTGAAGCTTTCTTT
V gene: TRBV7-2; D gene: TRBD1; J gene: TRBJ1-6; clone size: many; CDR3 length: 15; CDR3 protein: CASSYRGLGNSPLHF; CDR3 DNA: TGTGCCAGCAGCTACAGGGGGCTGGGTAATTCACCCCTCCACTTT
V gene: TRBV5-1; D gene: .; J gene: TRBJ1-1; clone size: many; CDR3 length: 13; CDR3 protein: CASGGLMNTEAFF; CDR3 DNA: TGCGCCAGCGGGGGACTGATGAACACTGAAGCTTTCTTT
V gene: TRBV29-1; D gene: .; J gene: TRBJ1-1; clone size: many; CDR3 length: 14; CDR3 protein: CSVSRSGLNTEAFF; CDR3 DNA: TGCAGCGTTTCAAGGTCGGGACTCAACACTGAAGCTTTCTTT
V gene: TRBV7-9; D gene: TRBD1; J gene: TRBJ1-6; clone size: few; CDR3 length: 16; CDR3 protein: CASSLGQGANNSPLHF; CDR3 DNA: TGTGCCAGCAGCTTGGGACAGGGGGCGAATAATTCACCCCTCCACTTT
V gene: TRBV6-6; D gene: TRBD1; J gene: TRBJ1-6; clone size: many; CDR3 length: 13; CDR3 protein: CASFAGGNSPLHF; CDR3 DNA: TGTGCCAGCTTTGCAGGGGGCAATTCACCCCTCCACTTT
V gene: TRBV4-3; D gene: TRBD1; J gene: TRBJ1-1; clone size: .; CDR3 length: 15; CDR3 protein: CASSQSGTGSTEAFF; CDR3 DNA: TGCGCCAGCAGCCAGTCCGGGACAGGGAGCACTGAAGCTTTCTTT